The TCR beta chain under discussion was sequenced for a study of T cell changes during pregnancy in multiple sclerosis. Profiling relied on immunoSEQ multiplex PCR, and the TCRdb table lists in-frame clones only, not all of them. The sample contains about 48,000 clones, 88% of which appear only once. This clone was picked up a small number of times. The V gene end was trimmed by 1 base and the J gene end by 2 bases; junction bases not matched to a gene: 5. Germline values: CDR1 LNHDA, CDR2 SQIVND (reference sequence). This CDR3 spans 16 amino acids. The sequencing here drew on CD4+ T cells from peripheral blood mononuclear cells, taken in the second trimester of pregnancy. The receptor comes from a female donor with multiple sclerosis, enrolled in a pregnancy study. The rearrangement uses TRBV19 and TRBJ2-7, with TRBD2 identical over 10 bases. CDR3 region: CASSIAGTSATYEQYF. CDR3 in DNA: TGTGCCAGTAGTATAGCCGGGACTAGCGCAACCTACGAGCAGTACTTC. Supplemented by reference TRBV19 and TRBJ2-7, the full variable domain reads DGGITQSPKYLFRKEGQNVTLSCEQNLNHDAMYWYRQDPGQGLRLIYYSQIVNDFQKGDIAEGYSVSREKKESFPLTVTSAQKNPTAFYLCASSIAGTSATYEQYFGPGTRLTVT.